This T cell receptor beta chain was documented in a study of cytomegalovirus exposure and HLA in healthy donors. Notes on the study in general: Accounts indicate the classifier identified cytomegalovirus status with strong specificity and sensitivity. Several of the most significant clusters appeared, in a later analysis, to be linked to common viral pathogens.

Points on this clone: The antigen is unknown.

Primers for the PCR totalled 60 Vbeta and 13 Jbeta. Repertoires were generated with immunoSEQ multiplex PCR, while TCRdb's copy carries only in-frame clones and drops some. The table has under 200,000 clones, roughly 90% seen once. The CDR3 totals 14 residues. Trimming removed 8 bases from V and 0 bases from J; junction bases left unmatched: 0. Germline CDR1 reads LNHDA; CDR2 reads SQIVND (reference sequence). Sequenced sample: PBMCs. This receptor was taken from a woman younger than 45 in good health and CMV-seronegative. The chain carries TRBV19 and TRBJ2-2; 10 bases map to TRBD1. As DNA, the CDR3 is TGTGCCAGTGGGACAGGGGCGAACACCGGGGAGCTGTTTTTT. Its protein is CASGTGANTGELFF.